These 20 T cell receptor beta chains share one sample of origin, sequenced in a study of blood T cell repertoires in COVID-19. Sequenced by immunoSEQ multiplex PCR; TCRdb stores in-frame clones only, minus some. This sample has 15,000 to 20,000 clones, with 91% found just once. The source material was peripheral blood. These receptors were taken from a human donor in a cohort sampled during active COVID-19.

The chain joins TRBV3-1 (or the pseudogene TRBV3-2) to TRBJ2-7; 9 bases align to TRBD2. This CDR3 has 17 amino acids. V dropped 2 bases and J dropped 5; count of bases not matched to a gene: 13. The germline gives CDR1 LGHDT, CDR2 YNNKEL (reference sequence). Here the CDR3 reads CASSQRPRASGKDEQYF. The CDR3, as DNA: TGTGCCAGCAGCCAAAGGCCCCGGGCTAGCGGGAAGGACGAGCAGTACTTC.

This clone was seen once. V is TRBV9 and J is TRBJ1-2, with D tentatively TRBD1 (5 bases). Germline V gene sequence: CDR1 SGDLS, CDR2 YYNGEE. CDR3 length equals 15 residues. The V end lost 0 bases, the J end lost 7 bases, and 16 bases lay between the germline ends. CDR3 DNA sequence: TGTGCCAGCAGCGTAGAAGAAAGGGCCAGGGCTGGCTACACCTTC. Amino acids: CASSVEERARAGYTF.

This clone was seen a single time. This chain uses TRBV7-2 with TRBJ2-2, with 12 bases that match TRBD2. Germline V gene lookup returns CDR1 SGHTA and CDR2 FQGNSA. This CDR3 spans 16 amino acids. With 4 bases clipped from V and 8 bases from J, the junction kept 8 bases outside the gene matches. In DNA, the CDR3 is TGTGCCAGCAGCTCAGTACTAGCGGGGGGAACAGGGGAGCTGTTTTTT. It yields the protein CASSSVLAGGTGELFF.

The V and J genes are TRBV27 and TRBJ1-4; D is uncertain. Germline-derived CDR1 and CDR2 are MNHEY and SMNVEV (reference sequence). The CDR3 covers 14 residues. Trimming removed 6 bases from V and 10 bases from J, with 18 bases in between. CDR3 amino acids: CASRTLDPVGKLFF. For the CDR3, the DNA is TGTGCCAGCAGGACTCTAGACCCTGTGGGAAAACTGTTTTTT.

The chain uses TRBV19 and TRBJ1-2; 10 nucleotides match TRBD1. Losses at the gene ends were 7 bases for V and 4 bases for J; bases not matched to a gene: 6. This CDR3 has 14 amino acids. Germline V CDR1 and CDR2: LNHDA, SQIVND (reference sequence). CDR3 residues: CASKDRGDFYGYTF. The CDR3 coding sequence is TGTGCCAGTAAGGACAGGGGGGATTTCTATGGCTACACCTTC.

This chain links TRBV18 with TRBJ2-4, with D perhaps matching TRBD1 (6 bases). CDR1 KGHSH and CDR2 LQKENI come from the germline V gene. The CDR3 is 17 amino acids. V was shortened by 1 base and J by 0 bases, with 13 bases between the two germline ends. CDR3 nucleotide sequence: TGTGCCAGCTCACCACTGACAGGCGACCTAGCCAAAAACATTCAGTACTTC. This gives the protein CASSPLTGDLAKNIQYF.

The rearrangement joins TRBV5-1 to TRBJ2-7; TRBD1 matches at 10 bases. The trim removed 5 bases at V and 7 bases at J, leaving 9 bases unmatched. The length of the CDR3 is 14 residues. The germline V gene encodes CDR1 SGHRS and CDR2 YFSETQ. CDR3 DNA sequence: TGCGCCAGCAGTCCCGGGACAGGGGTTTGTGAGCAGTACTTC. This gives the protein CASSPGTGVCEQYF.

The V gene is TRBV5-1, the J gene TRBJ1-2; 7 bases match TRBD1. V trimming: 4 bases; J trimming: 4 bases; junction bases outside the gene matches: 4. CDR1 is SGHRS and CDR2 is YFSETQ in the germline V gene. The CDR3 consists of 13 residues. The CDR3 sequence is CASSLDRAYGYTF. CDR3 DNA sequence: TGCGCCAGCAGCCTTGACAGGGCCTATGGCTACACCTTC.

V gene TRBV6-5 combines with J gene TRBJ2-7, with D possibly matching TRBD1 (5 bases). Deletions cut 6 bases from V and 10 bases from J, with 19 bases between. Germline lookup yields CDR1 MNHEY and CDR2 SVGAGI. The CDR3 is 13 residues long. The CDR3 is CASSTGTRGDQYF. CDR3 in DNA: TGTGCCAGCAGCACCGGTACAAGGGGTGATCAGTACTTC.

This chain connects TRBV19 to TRBJ1-5; the match to TRBD1 covers 8 bases. Germline V gene sequence: CDR1 LNHDA, CDR2 SQIVND (reference sequence). This CDR3 is 15 amino acids long. Trimming cost V 0 bases and J 3 bases; bases outside gene matches: 1. CDR3 sequence: CASSIEDRANQPQHF. In nucleotides, the CDR3 is TGTGCCAGTAGTATAGAGGACAGGGCCAATCAGCCCCAGCATTTT.

The CDR3, as DNA: TGTGCCAGCAGCGTGTCCGGGACTACGTACGAGCAGTACTTC. It yields the protein CASSVSGTTYEQYF. The rearrangement uses TRBV5-5 and TRBJ2-7; 7 bases match TRBD2. Trimming removed 4 bases from V and 4 bases from J; junction bases left unmatched: 8. CDR3 size: 14 residues. Per germline, CDR1 SGHKS and CDR2 YYEKEE (reference sequence).

This chain uses TRBV2 with TRBJ1-2; tentatively, D is TRBD1 (5 bases). CDR3 length: 14 amino acids. V gave up 3 bases and J gave up 4 bases, with 12 bases separating them. Germline CDR1 reads SNHLY; CDR2 reads FYNNEI. The DNA for the CDR3 is TGTGCCAGCAGTGAGAAGGGGTCCCTCTATGGCTACACCTTC. This translates into CASSEKGSLYGYTF.

CDR3 in DNA: TGTGCCAGCATTACTGGCACAGATACGCAGTATTTT. Protein: CASITGTDTQYF. J is TRBJ2-3 and V is TRBV25-1; D is unresolved. CDR1 is MGHDK, CDR2 SYGVNS, per germline. V dropped 7 bases and J dropped 1 base, with 6 bases sitting between them. CDR3 size: 12 residues.

This chain connects TRBV28 to TRBJ1-5; 9 bases map to TRBD1. Trimming cost V 5 bases and J 1 base; bases outside gene matches: 3. The CDR3 extends over 15 amino acids. The germline V gene has CDR1 MDHEN and CDR2 SYDVKM. The CDR3 loop reads CASSRGTGSNQPQHF. DNA for the CDR3: TGTGCCAGCAGTCGGGGGACAGGGAGCAATCAGCCCCAGCATTTT. Full variable domain (outside the CDR3, taken from reference TRBV28 and TRBJ1-5): DVKVTQSSRYLVKRTGEKVFLECVQDMDHENMFWYRQDPGLGLRLIYFSYDVKMKEKGDIPEGYSVSREKKERFSLILESASTNQTSMYLCASSRGTGSNQPQHFGDGTRLSIL.

CDR3 sequence: CASGEQGKRENIQYF. The CDR3 region has the DNA TGCGCCAGCGGTGAACAGGGGAAGAGGGAAAACATTCAGTACTTC. The chain links TRBV23-1 to TRBJ2-4, with TRBD1 identical over 7 bases. TRBV23-1 is filed as an ORF, its function uncertain. The CDR3 spans 15 residues. J gave up 5 bases and V 8 bases, and 12 bases lay outside the gene matches.

The J gene is TRBJ1-2, the V gene TRBV9, with D uncertain. Trimming removed 0 bases at V and 1 base at J, with 10 bases between. CDR3 length: 15 amino acids. The germline gives CDR1 SGDLS, CDR2 YYNGEE. CDR3 loop: CASSVGEGFNYGYTF. CDR3 nucleotide sequence: TGTGCCAGCAGCGTAGGGGAGGGCTTTAACTATGGCTACACCTTC.

The chain uses TRBV5-4 and TRBJ2-5, with D perhaps matching TRBD2 (6 bases). CDR1 SGHNT and CDR2 YYREEE come from the germline V gene (reference sequence). Trimming left V 1 base short and J 4 bases short, with 11 bases between. The CDR3 is 14 residues long. CDR3 amino acids: CASSLFRDSETQYF. CDR3 in DNA: TGTGCCAGCAGCTTGTTCCGGGACTCAGAGACCCAGTACTTC.

The chain has TRBV21-1 and TRBJ1-1. TRBV21-1 is marked as a pseudogene. The CDR3 extends over 10 amino acids. In DNA form, the CDR3 reads TGTGCCGCCAGACGGGGGTTGGCTTTCTTT. It is translated as CAARRGLAFF.

The CDR3 sequence: CASSPHGARNTEAFF. CDR3 DNA: TGTGCCAGCAGCCCCCACGGAGCGAGGAACACTGAAGCTTTCTTT. V is TRBV7-2 and J is TRBJ1-1, with D uncertain. Germline values: CDR1 SGHTA, CDR2 FQGNSA. V lost 5 bases and J 1 base, leaving 14 bases between the germline ends. The CDR3 is made up of 15 amino acids.

The gene calls are TRBV2 and TRBJ2-3; 8 bases map to TRBD1. Germline V gives CDR1 SNHLY, CDR2 FYNNEI. This CDR3 spans 15 amino acids. After removal of 6 bases from V and 4 bases from J, the junction contained 9 bases not matched to a gene. The CDR3 DNA follows: TGTGCCAGCAGCCTCGGGGGACAGGCGGCAGATACGCAGTATTTT. This gives the protein CASSLGGQAADTQYF.